The T cell receptor (beta chain) under discussion was sequenced for a study of shared clonotypes between healthy human individuals. Overall study: Each donor had three CD4 naive, three CD4 memory, two CD8 naive and one CD8 memory plate.

On this clone: No antigen is known for it.

General study findings and limits: Several donors held about 5% of naive CD4 clonotypes in common.

Every subset's genomic DNA went evenly onto several immunoSEQ plates. Libraries were prepared by immunoSEQ multiplex PCR; TCRdb keeps only in-frame clonotypes and omits some of them. The sample records about 1 million clones, about 75% being singletons. Germline CDR1 SGHKS, CDR2 YYEKEE (reference sequence). The V gene lost 1 base and the J gene lost 7 bases, with 17 bases spanning the gap. The CDR3 extends over 15 amino acids. Within Nashville, Tennessee resided all donors, each a Caucasian adult. Specimen: memory CD4+ T cells sorted from blood. Stated subset: CD45RA-negative fraction. The sequence was obtained from a man between 18 and 29 years old in good health. V is TRBV5-5 and J is TRBJ2-5, with D tentatively TRBD2 (6 bases). The CDR3 sequence: CASSLLAGRDGTQYF. The DNA for the CDR3 is TGTGCCAGCAGCTTGCTAGCCGGGAGAGACGGGACCCAGTACTTC.